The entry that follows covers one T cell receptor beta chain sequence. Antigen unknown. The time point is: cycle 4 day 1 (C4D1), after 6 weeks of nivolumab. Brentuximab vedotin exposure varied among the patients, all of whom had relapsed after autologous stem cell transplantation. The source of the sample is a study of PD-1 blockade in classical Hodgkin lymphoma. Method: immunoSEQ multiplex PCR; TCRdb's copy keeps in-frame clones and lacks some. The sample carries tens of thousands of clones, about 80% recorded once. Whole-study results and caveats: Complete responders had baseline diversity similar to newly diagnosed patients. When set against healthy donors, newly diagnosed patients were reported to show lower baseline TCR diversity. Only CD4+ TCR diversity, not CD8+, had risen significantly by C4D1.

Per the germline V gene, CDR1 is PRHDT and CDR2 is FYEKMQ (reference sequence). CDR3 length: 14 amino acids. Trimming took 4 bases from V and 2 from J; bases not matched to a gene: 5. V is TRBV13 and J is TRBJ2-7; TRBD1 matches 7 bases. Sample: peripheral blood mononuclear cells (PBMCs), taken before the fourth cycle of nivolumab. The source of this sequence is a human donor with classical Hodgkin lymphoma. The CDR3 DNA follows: TGTGCCAGCAGCTCCCGACAGGGAACCTACGAGCAGTACTTC. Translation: CASSSRQGTYEQYF. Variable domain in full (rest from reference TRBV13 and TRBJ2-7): AAGVIQSPRHLIKEKRETATLKCYPIPRHDTVYWYQQGPGQDPQFLISFYEKMQSDKGSIPDRFSAQQFSDYHSELNMSSLELGDSALYFCASSSRQGTYEQYFGPGTRLTVT.